This T cell receptor beta chain was obtained from a study of T-cell memory formation after mild COVID-19. Whole-study results and caveats: Memory cells collected pre-infection included some clones that later responded, suggesting cross-reactive memory joined. Confirmation of SARS-CoV-2 specificity was lacking for second-wave clones peaking day 37. Those CD4+ clones that contracted were mainly in CM and EM (CD8+ ones in EMRA).

In regard to this clonotype: Its antigen is not known.

5'RACE primed at constant segments yielded TCR alpha and TCR beta cDNA libraries bearing sample barcodes and UMIs. TCRdb reanalysed the 5' RACE reads using MiXCR and keeps one entry per CDR3 protein. The sample lists 450,000 to 650,000 distinct CDR3 sequences, about 20% occurring once. The sequenced sample consisted of PBMCs or a T cell subset sorted from them (not recorded which). The clonotype was recovered from an adult woman who had mild COVID-19 (a few samples of this study predate the infection). Cell type and time point are not known.

The CDR3 DNA reads as TGTGCCAGCATGACTAGCAGTTACACCGGGGAGCTGTTTTTT. It encodes CASMTSSYTGELFF. The rearrangement uses TRBV6-2 or TRBV6-3 and TRBJ2-2; 7 bases are a match to TRBD2. The CDR3 sequence is 14 residues long. The V segment lost 7 bases and the J segment 3 bases; nucleotides outside the gene matches: 5. From germline, CDR1 is MNHEY and CDR2 SVGEGT.